Listed below are T cell receptor beta chains from one sample, sequenced in a study of Graves' ophthalmopathy and Graves' hyperthyroidism. TCRdb re-called the multiplex PCR reads with MiXCR, one entry per CDR3 protein. The sample shows roughly 380,000 distinct CDR3 sequences, approximately 15% of them seen only once. The specimen was peripheral blood. These TCRs come from a woman between 18 and 30 years old with stable Graves' hyperthyroidism. The CDR3 runs from the conserved cysteine through the conserved F or W. Each record gives: clone size, D gene, J gene, V gene, CDR3 DNA, CDR3 protein. D genes are given only for firm matches. For some rows the clone size is stated as once, few or many, or as a class when expanded; others skip it.

>many|NA|TRBJ1-5|TRBV12-5
TGTGCTAGTGGCACAGGGTTTAGCAATCAGCCCCAGCATTTT
CASGTGFSNQPQHF
>many|NA|TRBJ2-7|TRBV19
TGTGCCAGTAGTATAGTCGACGGACCCCTCTACGAGCAGTACTTC
CASSIVDGPLYEQYF
>NA|TRBD1|TRBJ1-2|TRBV4-2
TGTGCCAGCAGCCAAGATGGGGGACAGACGAACTATGGCTACACCTTC
CASSQDGGQTNYGYTF
>many|NA|TRBJ2-7|TRBV3-1
TGTGCCAGCAGCCAAGATGGTAGGGCCGAGCAGTACTTC
CASSQDGRAEQYF
>many|NA|TRBJ2-7|TRBV24-1
TGTGCCACCAGTCCTGGGAGGAACGAGCAGTACTTC
CATSPGRNEQYF
>few|TRBD2|TRBJ2-5|TRBV10-3
TGTGCCATCAAGGCTAGCGGGAGATCCCAAGAGACCCAGTACTTC
CAIKASGRSQETQYF
>NA|NA|TRBJ1-3|TRBV12-3/TRBV12-4
TGTGCCAGCAGCCCACCGGGACGGCTGAGCTCTGGAAACACCATATATTTT
CASSPPGRLSSGNTIYF
>many|NA|TRBJ1-2|TRBV12-3/TRBV12-4
TGTGCCACCCAGGAGGGATATGGCTACACCTTC
CATQEGYGYTF
>many|NA|TRBJ1-1|TRBV19
TGTGCCAGTAGTATGAACCTCGGGGGGAGGGAAGACACTGAAGCTTTCTTT
CASSMNLGGREDTEAFF
>NA|NA|TRBJ2-7|TRBV2
TGTGCCAGCAGTGTAAGGTGGGAGTTCTACGAGCAGTACTTC
CASSVRWEFYEQYF